The 10 T cell receptor beta chains below all came from one sample that was sequenced in a study of shared T cell receptors in the human thymus. Sequenced by immunoSEQ multiplex PCR; TCRdb stores in-frame clones only, minus some. The table lists hundreds of thousands of clones, over 75% of them singletons. These data were also filed under a second study, of human thymus T cells.

Specimen: thymocytes. The source is a boy under two years old with a congenital heart defect.

The gene calls are TRBV6-4 and TRBJ1-6; D possibly corresponds to TRBD1 (5 bases). The length of the CDR3 is 13 residues. The germline gives CDR1 MRHNA, CDR2 SNTAGT. V lost 5 bases to trimming and J lost 11 bases, with 13 bases between them. The CDR3 coding sequence is TGTGCCAGCAGTCAAACAGGTGAACCACCCCTCCACTTT. Protein product: CASSQTGEPPLHF.

The chain employs TRBV4-3 and TRBJ2-7, with TRBD1 matching over 8 bases. Germline CDR1 LGHNA, CDR2 YSLEER. V gave up 1 base and J gave up 6 bases; unmatched junction bases: 14. CDR3 length equals 17 residues. CDR3 bases: TGCGCCAGCAGCCAAGTAACCTTGACAGGGGTTCACTCCGAGCAGTACTTC. Its translation: CASSQVTLTGVHSEQYF.

The chain is built from TRBV9 and TRBJ2-2; TRBD1 matches at 7 bases. The CDR3 spans 15 residues. Per germline, CDR1 SGDLS and CDR2 YYNGEE. Trimming took 4 bases from V and 4 from J; bases not matched to a gene: 7. For the CDR3, the DNA is TGTGCCAGCAGCAAGGACAGGATTGGCACCGGGGAGCTGTTTTTT. Its translation: CASSKDRIGTGELFF. The complete variable domain, with remaining parts taken from reference TRBV9 and TRBJ2-2, reads DSGVTQTPKHLITATGQRVTLRCSPRSGDLSVYWYQQSLDQGLQFLIQYYNGEERAKGNILERFSAQQFPDLHSELNLSSLELGDSALYFCASSKDRIGTGELFFGEGSRLTVL.

This rearrangement joins TRBV4-3 to TRBJ2-2; D may be TRBD1 (6 bases). Trimming left V 0 bases short and J 5 bases short, with 10 bases between. Germline V gene data show CDR1 as LGHNA and CDR2 as YSLEER. CDR3 length: 15 residues. Here the CDR3 DNA reads TGCGCCAGCAGCCAAGAGCACAGGGAGACCGGGGAGCTGTTTTTT. Translated: CASSQEHRETGELFF.

The chain recombines TRBV5-6 with TRBJ2-1, with 7 bases aligning to TRBD1. This CDR3 has 12 amino acids. V was pared by 5 bases and J by 8 bases, with 4 bases of the junction left unmatched. The germline V gene has CDR1 SGHDT and CDR2 YYEEEE. The CDR3 is CASRYTGDEQFF. For the CDR3, the DNA is TGTGCCAGCAGGTATACAGGGGATGAGCAGTTCTTC.

This sequence joins TRBV19 and TRBJ2-7; D is perhaps TRBD2 (5 bases). Germline CDR1 is LNHDA and CDR2 is SQIVND (reference sequence). V lost 3 bases to trimming and J lost 7 bases, with 10 bases between them. The CDR3 runs 12 residues. CDR3 coding DNA: TGTGCCAGTAGTATGGAGGTGGGTGAGCAGTACTTC. It codes for CASSMEVGEQYF.

This clone has a single count. V usage is TRBV11-3 and J usage is TRBJ2-1; D is uncertain. The V and J ends lost 5 bases and 8 bases respectively, with 13 bases between them. This CDR3 has 13 amino acids. Germline CDR1 SGHNT, CDR2 YENEEA. The CDR3 bases are TGTGCCAGCAGCCGACGTCAAAGCGATGAGCAGTTCTTC. As protein: CASSRRQSDEQFF.

V and J are TRBV2 and TRBJ2-7, with TRBD2 matching over 8 bases. The junction had 9 bases not matched to a gene; V was cut back by 8 bases and J by 0 bases. The germline gives CDR1 SNHLY, CDR2 FYNNEI. This CDR3 is 15 amino acids long. CDR3 sequence: CASLLLAGSSYEQYF. CDR3 coding DNA: TGTGCCAGCCTCTTGTTAGCGGGAAGCTCCTACGAGCAGTACTTC.

This clone turned up a few times. The chain employs TRBV5-1 and TRBJ2-5; tentatively, D is TRBD2 (6 bases). TRBJ2-7 matches the DNA end more closely, so the J call is doubtful. CDR1 is SGHRS and CDR2 is YFSETQ in the germline V gene. This CDR3 is built from 15 residues. The CDR3 DNA reads as TGCGCCAGCAGCAGGGCTCCCACGGGGGAATACGAGCAGTACTTC. It codes for CASSRAPTGEYEQYF.

The rearrangement links TRBV27 to TRBJ2-7, with 9 bases identical to TRBD1. Germline CDR1 is MNHEY and CDR2 is SMNVEV (reference sequence). The CDR3 loop spans 14 amino acids. Losses at the gene ends were 5 bases for V and 5 bases for J; bases not matched to a gene: 7. The CDR3 region has the DNA TGTGCCAGCAGTCGAAGGGGGACAGGGAACGAGCAGTACTTC. This codes for CASSRRGTGNEQYF.